Listed below are T cell receptor beta chains from one sample, sequenced in a study of identical twins. In TCRdb, the 5' RACE reads were re-called with MiXCR into one record per CDR3 protein. The table records around 680,000 distinct CDR3 sequences, 8.6% of them present only once. These data are also associated with another study on yellow fever vaccine responses in identical twins.

The sequenced sample was PBMCs. Source of these receptors: a woman under 30 in good health. Both conserved end residues are part of each CDR3. A D gene is named only where the DNA matches it firmly. Only some rows state a clone size, as once, few, many or a class for expanded clones.

TGTGCCAGCAGCTCGCCGGGACTACCCTTCTACGAGCAGTACTTC	CASSSPGLPFYEQYF	few	TRBV7-3	TRBD2	TRBJ2-7
TGTGCCACCAGTGTCACCGGGACAGGGTATTACAATGAGCAGTTCTTC	CATSVTGTGYYNEQFF	few	TRBV24-1	TRBD1	TRBJ2-1
TGTGCCAGCAGCGTCGGGACAGGGAACTACGAGCAGTACTTC	CASSVGTGNYEQYF	few	TRBV9	TRBD1	TRBJ2-7
TGTGCCAGCAGCTTAGTAGAGCGACACCTTGTTGGGAAAGATAGCACAGATACGCAGTATTTT	CASSLVERHLVGKDSTDTQYF	few	TRBV11-2	.	TRBJ2-3
TGCAGTGCTAGAGATTCACAGGAGCAGTACTTC	CSARDSQEQYF	.	TRBV20-1	.	TRBJ2-7
TGCAGTGCTAGAGATCTGGGGGAGGTAGATACGCAGTATTTT	CSARDLGEVDTQYF	few	TRBV20-1	.	TRBJ2-3
TGTGCCAGCAGCCAAGGGTCAGATACGCAGTATTTT	CASSQGSDTQYF	many	TRBV4-2	.	TRBJ2-3
TGCGCCAGCAGCCAAGATCTTAGGGGGATTACCTACGAGCAGTACTTC	CASSQDLRGITYEQYF	many	TRBV4-3	.	TRBJ2-7
TGCGCCAGCAGCCAAGATGATAGCAATCAGCCCCAGCATTTT	CASSQDDSNQPQHF	few	TRBV4-3	.	TRBJ1-5
TGTGCCAGCAGTGACTCCGGGGGGGCCAACACGCAGTATTTT	CASSDSGGANTQYF	.	TRBV6-4	TRBD2	TRBJ2-3
TGTGCCATCAGTGAGAAAGGGGGGACAGGGGACAATGAGCAGTTCTTC	CAISEKGGTGDNEQFF	few	TRBV10-3	TRBD1	TRBJ2-1
TGCGCCAGCAGCTTGGGGGGACCACCCTTCAATGAGCAGTTCTTC	CASSLGGPPFNEQFF	many	TRBV5-1	.	TRBJ2-1
TGTGCCAGCAGCCAAGATCTGAGCAGCTATGGCTACACCTTC	CASSQDLSSYGYTF	few	TRBV14	.	TRBJ1-2
TGCAGTGCTCAGGGTGACGGGACCCAGTACTTC	CSAQGDGTQYF	.	TRBV20-1	.	TRBJ2-5
TGTGCCACCAGCGGGAGCGGGAGCACAGATCGAACCTACAATGAGCAGTTCTTC	CATSGSGSTDRTYNEQFF	few	TRBV15	TRBD2	TRBJ2-1
TGTGCCAGCAGCTTCGGGTTTCAAGCTTTCTTT	CASSFGFQAFF	.	TRBV11-2	.	TRBJ1-1
TGTGCCAGCAGCCCCGGGACAGATGACACTGAAGCTTTCTTT	CASSPGTDDTEAFF	.	TRBV11-2	TRBD1	TRBJ1-1
TGCGCCAGCAGTGAATCTTTCGGGGCTTCTAACTATGGCTACACCTTC	CASSESFGASNYGYTF	few	TRBV10-2	.	TRBJ1-2
TGTGCCAGCAGTTTTGGGCTTCCGGGCCCAGATACGCAGTATTTT	CASSFGLPGPDTQYF	many	TRBV12-3/TRBV12-4	.	TRBJ2-3
TGTGCCAGCAGATCGGGGGGTCAGGTCCTCCAAGAGACCCAGTACTTC	CASRSGGQVLQETQYF	.	TRBV12-3/TRBV12-4	TRBD2	TRBJ2-5
TGTGCCAGCAGCGAGGGCAGCTCCTACGAGCAGTACTTC	CASSEGSSYEQYF	many	TRBV11-2	.	TRBJ2-7
TGTGCCAGCAGTCCCCGACAAGACAACGCCAACACTGAAGCTTTCTTT	CASSPRQDNANTEAFF	many	TRBV27	.	TRBJ1-1